These T cell receptor beta chains were read from a single sample in a study of T cells after yellow fever vaccination. TCRdb called the 5' RACE reads again in MiXCR, with one record for every CDR3 protein. The profile shows some 500,000 distinct CDR3 sequences, about 14% of them singletons. The source was PBMCs, collected on the day of the yellow fever booster vaccination. The origin of the receptors is a man between 25 and 39 years old who received the YFV17D yellow fever vaccine. Each CDR3 is given without its conserved first and last residue. Only some rows state a clone size, as once, few, many or a class for expanded clones.

clone size	J gene	V gene	CDR3 protein
.	TRBJ2-7	TRBV12-3/TRBV12-4	ASSWILRETPSYEQY
few	TRBJ2-7	TRBV7-9	ASSPSRVLAGVYEQY
few	TRBJ2-1	TRBV24-1	ATSDNRAGWGNEQF
.	TRBJ1-6	TRBV9	ASSGIGLNNSPLH
.	TRBJ2-5	TRBV6-5	ASSYGRDSGTQY
few	TRBJ2-1	TRBV7-6	ASSQNGDEQF
.	TRBJ2-7	TRBV7-8	ASSLIGHEQY
.	TRBJ2-1	TRBV29-1	SVERRSNEQF
.	TRBJ2-7	TRBV7-9	ASSADRGEGEQY
few	TRBJ2-6	TRBV7-2	ASSSDRFGNVLT
.	TRBJ2-2	TRBV18	ASSPWTSGKSSTGELF
few	TRBJ2-7	TRBV20-1	SATSGQPYEQY
few	TRBJ2-5	TRBV19	ASSPSRGPQETQY
.	TRBJ2-3	TRBV20-1	SARPPSGTDTQY
few	TRBJ2-3	TRBV14	ASSQEWDTDTQY
.	TRBJ2-7	TRBV5-1	ASTPGAGPRYEQY
.	TRBJ2-5	TRBV6-1	ASSDGQARETQY
few	TRBJ2-5	TRBV2	ASSDLGGETQY
few	TRBJ2-7	TRBV12-3/TRBV12-4	ASRLKGGPYEQY
.	TRBJ1-1	TRBV3-1	ASSPANTEAF
few	TRBJ1-4	TRBV20-1	SARVEANEKLF
.	TRBJ2-1	TRBV14	ASSQGGASGILYNEQF
few	TRBJ1-1	TRBV6-5	ASSYWGEGNTEAF
few	TRBJ2-7	TRBV10-3	AISESASGGPYEQY
many	TRBJ2-7	TRBV7-8	ASSLVTGGYEQY
.	TRBJ2-1	TRBV6-6	ATLNAGYEQF
.	TRBJ2-2	TRBV20-1	SARDPRVGSTGELF
many	TRBJ1-2	TRBV12-5	ASGLVGRGGYT
.	TRBJ2-1	TRBV5-4	ASNRGQAGAVHEQF
few	TRBJ2-1	TRBV9	ASSDRLAGAQF
.	TRBJ2-7	TRBV5-1	ASTIGGLVNEQY
.	TRBJ2-7	TRBV7-2	ASSATPPLAGSYEQY
.	TRBJ2-3	TRBV20-1	SATPPGERGDTQY
.	TRBJ2-1	TRBV6-1	AAEGTKRLNEQF
.	TRBJ1-1	TRBV10-3	ATKGDRGLGTLNTEAF
few	TRBJ2-7	TRBV6-1	ASSLPEGGHEQY
.	TRBJ2-4	TRBV7-2	ASSPQIATRNIQY
.	TRBJ2-7	TRBV5-1	ASSGLAGDEQY
few	TRBJ2-1	TRBV12-3/TRBV12-4	ASGSSGGGEQF
.	TRBJ2-5	TRBV20-1	SALNRGQQETQY